This T cell receptor beta chain was found in a study of blood T cell repertoires in COVID-19 (dated by TCRdb to 2020 to 2022). Background on the whole study: Samples covering the acute and convalescent phases of COVID-19 were provided by collaborators in the United States, Italy and Spain. The prospective study material was composed of cDNA or gDNA derived from T cells, B-cell-depleted T cells, or PBMCs. The repertoires were released in a freely available public database meant as a resource for research on the immune response to SARS-CoV-2. HLA class I and class II types, where available, came from metadata supplied by the sample provider rather than from assay-based typing. Sample metadata almost always included a de-identified subject ID, COVID-19 status, age in years and sex. The samples were drawn from the first 160 participants of the ongoing ImmuneRACE study and from 950 to 1,500 subjects provided by 6 global collaborators. The dataset comprised deeply sampled blood TCRbeta repertoires from subjects exposed to, actively infected with, or recovered from COVID-19.

The immunoSEQ Assay, a bias-controlled multiplex PCR, was used to amplify TCRbeta CDR3 regions from genomic DNA. The authors' pipeline ran thus. Nucleated cell counts per sample were estimated from amplification of reference gene primers within the assay. To quantify the absolute abundance of each unique TCRbeta CDR3 rearrangement, sequence reads were collapsed and filtered. For each sample, productive Simpson clonality was calculated as the square root of Simpson's diversity index over productive rearrangements. The clones in this table, taken by TCRdb from immuneACCESS, are in-frame only. Not every clone is retained; where verified, under half of the shortfall comes from an unresolved V gene, and the cause of the rest is unknown. V, J and clone size were drawn from that table, and D and trimming were deduced from the DNA. This sample gives 80,000 or so clones in total; 75% to 90% of them show up just once. 4.5% to 5.5% of the sample belongs to the ten largest clones.

Note on this clone: Its antigen remains unidentified. No base quality values were provided; no much bigger clone lies one nucleotide off.

Whole blood was collected in K2EDTA tubes by collaborating institutions according to the institutions' own protocols. Collaborator samples were shipped for TCRbeta analysis as frozen whole blood, isolated PBMCs, or DNA extracted from either sample type. From a lookup of the germline V gene, CDR1 and CDR2 are SGHRS and YFSETQ. Trimming accounts for 6 bases at V and 5 bases at J, while the number of junction bases matched to no gene is 12. The cysteine opens and the phenylalanine closes a CDR3 of 16 amino acids. The only DNA kept is the CDR3, 48 bases in frame from the first base. The research as a whole found: The quantity of clinical and demographic metadata differed by source and by participant and was supplied without curation.

This sequence was found in a woman in her seventies with acute or convalescent COVID-19. Material for sequencing was peripheral blood. Recombination linked TRBV5-1 to TRBJ2-5, with TRBD2 matching 11 junction bases. DNA sequence: TGCGCCAGCACCCTTAGCGGGGGGGCTCGCCGGGAGACCCAGTACTTC. The encoded protein is CASTLSGGARRETQYF.